A single sample gave rise to the 4 T cell receptor beta chains below, sequenced in a study of blood T cell repertoires in COVID-19. Method: immunoSEQ multiplex PCR; TCRdb's copy keeps in-frame clones and lacks some. Among more than 300,000 clones, about 88% were seen once, and the ten largest hold 0.9% to 1.5%. The source material was PBMCs or T cells enriched from blood (not recorded which). These receptors originate from a woman in her late teens or twenties who had recovered from COVID-19.

This chain connects TRBV6-6 to TRBJ2-1; 15 positions match TRBD2. This CDR3 has 18 amino acids. Germline V lookup: CDR1 MNHNY, CDR2 SVGAGI (reference sequence). The V gene end was trimmed by 5 bases and the J gene end by 4 bases; junction bases not matched to a gene: 9. The DNA for the CDR3 is TGTGCCAGCAGTCCTCGGACTAGCGGGGGGGGGATATACAATGAGCAGTTCTTC. As protein: CASSPRTSGGGIYNEQFF.

This chain uses TRBV5-1 with TRBJ1-2; D is perhaps TRBD1 (6 bases). Trimming shortened V by 0 bases and J by 8 bases, and 14 bases separated the two germline ends. The CDR3 loop spans 14 amino acids. Germline V lookup: CDR1 SGHRS, CDR2 YFSETQ. The CDR3 DNA reads TGCGCCAGCAGCTTGGGACAGGAAAGTAGAGGCTACACCTTC. Translated: CASSLGQESRGYTF. The full variable domain, its missing parts supplied by reference TRBV5-1 and TRBJ1-2, is KAGVTQTPRYLIKTRGQQVTLSCSPISGHRSVSWYQQTPGQGLQFLFEYFSETQRNKGNFPGRFSGRQFSNSRSEMNVSTLELGDSALYLCASSLGQESRGYTFGSGTRLTVV.

This rearrangement joins TRBV6-5 to TRBJ2-3, with 7 bases that match TRBD2. Germline CDR1 is MNHEY and CDR2 is SVGAGI. V shed 4 bases, J shed 0 bases, and the junction held 4 bases outside the gene matches. There are 15 residues in the CDR3. The CDR3 DNA follows: TGTGCCAGCAGTTTCGGACTAGTAAGCACAGATACGCAGTATTTT. This translates into CASSFGLVSTDTQYF.

The rearrangement joins TRBV5-1 to TRBJ1-1, with 9 bases matching TRBD1. The J segment lost 6 bases and the V segment lost 5 bases, leaving 8 bases of the junction unmatched. The CDR3 loop spans 14 amino acids. Germline V lookup: CDR1 SGHRS, CDR2 YFSETQ. For the CDR3, the DNA is TGCGCCAGCAGGGGGACAGGGAACAGGGCTGAAGCTTTCTTT. Its translation is CASRGTGNRAEAFF.